The present T cell receptor (beta chain) was sequenced within a study of response to subunit inactivated influenza vaccine. Findings and caveats of the study: The authors put forward the suggestion that each seasonal influenza vaccination may bring in only a limited number of new T cells.

The germline V gene encodes CDR1 PRHDT and CDR2 FYEKMQ (reference sequence). The CDR3 totals 15 residues. J lost 6 bases, V lost 5 bases, and 7 bases had no gene match. Regarding this clonotype: Its antigen is still unknown.

TCRdb itself ran the RT-PCR reads through MiXCR, one entry per CDR3 protein. This sample has 450,000 to 550,000 distinct CDR3 sequences, with 25% found just once. This specimen consisted of CD4+ T cells sorted from PBMCs, obtained around 5 days after vaccination. The rearrangement links TRBV13 to TRBJ2-2; 9 bases are shared with TRBD1. This sequence was found in a middle-aged man who received an inactivated influenza vaccine. As DNA, the CDR3 is TGTGCCAGCAGCCTACAGGGGGCCGTGGCCGGGGAGCTGTTTTTT. The encoded protein is CASSLQGAVAGELFF. Based on the CDR3 plus reference TRBV13 and TRBJ2-2, the full variable domain is AAGVIQSPRHLIKEKRETATLKCYPIPRHDTVYWYQQGPGQDPQFLISFYEKMQSDKGSIPDRFSAQQFSDYHSELNMSSLELGDSALYFCASSLQGAVAGELFFGEGSRLTVL.